The clone carrying this T cell receptor beta chain turned up a few times. The data derive from a study of early T cells in non-severe SARS-CoV-2 infection. As part of library construction, unique molecular identifiers were attached to individual cDNA molecules. One entry per CDR3 protein results from TCRdb running MiXCR on the 5' RACE reads. Among roughly 93,000 distinct CDR3 sequences, approximately 9.9% were seen once, and the ten largest hold roughly 5%. CDR1 is SGHTA, CDR2 FQGTGA, per germline. This CDR3 contains 13 residues. Trimming cost V 1 base and J 4 bases, with 6 bases left between them. This TCR came from an adult who was a healthcare worker with PCR-confirmed SARS-CoV-2 infection or an uninfected control (not recorded which). The sequenced sample consisted of whole blood. The gene calls are TRBV7-3 and TRBJ2-3; maybe TRBD1 (5 bases). The CDR3 region is CASSLSRADTQYF. The DNA of the CDR3 is TGTGCCAGCAGCTTAAGCAGGGCAGATACGCAGTATTTT.